The rows below give T cell receptor beta chains drawn from one sample of a study of blood T cell repertoires in COVID-19. Sequencing used immunoSEQ multiplex PCR; TCRdb keeps in-frame clones, though not all of them. The data hold some 230,000 clones, with roughly 80% observed a single time. The source material was PBMCs or T cells enriched from blood (not recorded which). These receptors all stem from a woman in her thirties or forties with acute COVID-19. CDR3s include the opening cysteine and the closing phenylalanine or tryptophan. The order of the fields is CDR3 protein, CDR3 DNA, J gene, V gene, clone size, D gene. The D gene is left open where the match is weak. Rows may omit the clone size; those that give it use once, few, many or a size class.

CDR3aa: CASSLGGTGYEQYF; CDR3nt: TGTGCCAGCAGCTTGGGCGGGACAGGGTACGAGCAGTACTTC; j_gene: TRBJ2-7; v_gene: TRBV7-9; abundance: .; d_gene: TRBD1
CDR3aa: CASSRATVRSYNEQFF; CDR3nt: TGTGCCAGCAGTCGAGCGACAGTCAGGTCCTACAATGAGCAGTTCTTC; j_gene: TRBJ2-1; v_gene: TRBV28; abundance: .; d_gene: .
CDR3aa: CASSYGGTSGNSGANVLTF; CDR3nt: TGCGCCAGCAGCTACGGGGGGACTAGCGGGAACTCTGGGGCCAACGTCCTGACTTTC; j_gene: TRBJ2-6; v_gene: TRBV5-1; abundance: .; d_gene: TRBD2
CDR3aa: CASSFTGPRYEQYF; CDR3nt: TGTGCCAGCAGCTTTACTGGGCCCCGGTACGAGCAGTACTTC; j_gene: TRBJ2-7; v_gene: TRBV11-2; abundance: .; d_gene: .
CDR3aa: CASSLWTGQTNTEAFF; CDR3nt: TGTGCCAGTAGCCTCTGGACAGGGCAAACGAACACTGAAGCTTTCTTT; j_gene: TRBJ1-1; v_gene: TRBV19; abundance: .; d_gene: TRBD1
CDR3aa: CAWSESPISGANVLTF; CDR3nt: TGTGCCTGGAGTGAGAGCCCTATCTCTGGGGCCAACGTCCTGACTTTC; j_gene: TRBJ2-6; v_gene: TRBV30; abundance: .; d_gene: .
CDR3aa: CASSLFNTGELFF; CDR3nt: TGTGCCAGCAGCCTTTTTAACACCGGGGAGCTGTTTTTT; j_gene: TRBJ2-2; v_gene: TRBV11-2; abundance: once; d_gene: .
CDR3aa: CASSSRGRGYGYTF; CDR3nt: TGTGCCAGCAGTTCCAGGGGTCGGGGCTATGGCTACACCTTC; j_gene: TRBJ1-2; v_gene: TRBV28; abundance: .; d_gene: .
CDR3aa: CSVERGITDTQYF; CDR3nt: TGCAGCGTTGAACGGGGTATCACAGATACGCAGTATTTT; j_gene: TRBJ2-3; v_gene: TRBV29-1; abundance: .; d_gene: .
CDR3aa: CASSPTGGITTGELFF; CDR3nt: TGTGCCAGCTCACCCACAGGGGGGATTACCACCGGGGAGCTGTTTTTT; j_gene: TRBJ2-2; v_gene: TRBV18; abundance: .; d_gene: TRBD1
CDR3aa: CASSPLLASSYNEQFF; CDR3nt: TGTGCCAGCAGTCCACTACTAGCGAGCTCCTACAATGAGCAGTTCTTC; j_gene: TRBJ2-1; v_gene: TRBV27; abundance: .; d_gene: TRBD2
CDR3aa: CASSPDRLNSPLHF; CDR3nt: TGTGCCAGCAGCCCTGACAGGCTAAATTCACCCCTCCACTTT; j_gene: TRBJ1-6; v_gene: TRBV7-9; abundance: few; d_gene: .
CDR3aa: CASSYAGPFALSNEQFF; CDR3nt: TGTGCCAGCAGTTACGCGGGACCCTTCGCTTTGTCGAATGAGCAGTTCTTC; j_gene: TRBJ2-1; v_gene: TRBV6-2/TRBV6-3; abundance: .; d_gene: .
CDR3aa: CASSAQPTETNEKLFF; CDR3nt: TGCGCCAGCAGCGCGCAACCGACAGAGACTAATGAAAAACTGTTTTTT; j_gene: TRBJ1-4; v_gene: TRBV4-3; abundance: .; d_gene: .
CDR3aa: CATGQGLYNEQFF; CDR3nt: TGTGCCACCGGACAGGGACTCTACAATGAGCAGTTCTTC; j_gene: TRBJ2-1; v_gene: TRBV24-1; abundance: .; d_gene: TRBD1
CDR3aa: CASSYQGGFTEAFF; CDR3nt: TGTGCCAGCAGTTACCAGGGCGGCTTCACTGAAGCTTTCTTT; j_gene: TRBJ1-1; v_gene: TRBV6-5; abundance: .; d_gene: .
CDR3aa: CASSPRQENYGYTF; CDR3nt: TGTGCCAGTAGTCCACGACAGGAAAACTATGGCTACACCTTC; j_gene: TRBJ1-2; v_gene: TRBV19; abundance: .; d_gene: .
CDR3aa: CASRLAGGSHNEQFF; CDR3nt: TGTGCCAGCCGGCTAGCGGGAGGTAGCCACAATGAGCAGTTCTTC; j_gene: TRBJ2-1; v_gene: TRBV2; abundance: .; d_gene: TRBD2
CDR3aa: CASSPSTGGRTEAFF; CDR3nt: TGTGCCAGCAGCCCTTCGACAGGGGGAAGGACTGAAGCTTTCTTT; j_gene: TRBJ1-1; v_gene: TRBV9; abundance: .; d_gene: TRBD1
CDR3aa: CASSFPGQTSATEAFF; CDR3nt: TGTGCCAGCAGTTTCCCGGGACAGACTTCGGCCACTGAAGCTTTCTTT; j_gene: TRBJ1-1; v_gene: TRBV28; abundance: .; d_gene: TRBD1
CDR3aa: CASSQDPRLYGYTF; CDR3nt: TGTGCCAGCAGCCAAGACCCCCGACTCTATGGCTACACCTTC; j_gene: TRBJ1-2; v_gene: TRBV3-1/TRBV3-2; abundance: .; d_gene: .
CDR3aa: CATSKAAPEGYTF; CDR3nt: TGTGCCACCAGTAAGGCGGCCCCGGAGGGCTACACCTTC; j_gene: TRBJ1-2; v_gene: TRBV24-1; abundance: .; d_gene: .
CDR3aa: CASTSVAYEQYF; CDR3nt: TGTGCCAGCACTAGCGTTGCCTACGAGCAGTACTTC; j_gene: TRBJ2-7; v_gene: TRBV2; abundance: .; d_gene: .
CDR3aa: CASSPLAAHSGNTIYF; CDR3nt: TGTGCCAGCAGCCCCCTGGCGGCCCACTCTGGAAACACCATATATTTT; j_gene: TRBJ1-3; v_gene: TRBV7-9; abundance: .; d_gene: .
CDR3aa: CASSQGQGRGTQYF; CDR3nt: TGCGCCAGCAGCCAGGGACAGGGCCGAGGGACCCAGTACTTC; j_gene: TRBJ2-5; v_gene: TRBV5-1; abundance: .; d_gene: TRBD1
CDR3aa: CASSRTGQSYEQYF; CDR3nt: TGTGCCAGCAGCCGTACCGGACAGTCCTACGAGCAGTACTTC; j_gene: TRBJ2-7; v_gene: TRBV7-2; abundance: .; d_gene: .
CDR3aa: CASRGLGGGLNEQFF; CDR3nt: TGTGCCAGTAGAGGTTTGGGGGGAGGGCTCAATGAGCAGTTCTTC; j_gene: TRBJ2-1; v_gene: TRBV19; abundance: .; d_gene: TRBD2
CDR3aa: CAIRAGRGPSEQYF; CDR3nt: TGTGCCATCAGAGCCGGTAGGGGGCCTTCCGAGCAGTACTTC; j_gene: TRBJ2-7; v_gene: TRBV10-3; abundance: .; d_gene: TRBD1
CDR3aa: CASSQALGSEQFF; CDR3nt: TGTGCCAGCAGCCAAGCGCTGGGGAGTGAGCAGTTCTTC; j_gene: TRBJ2-1; v_gene: TRBV3-1/TRBV3-2; abundance: .; d_gene: .
CDR3aa: CASSFQTSGRASYNEQFF; CDR3nt: TGTGCCAGCAGCTTTCAGACTAGCGGGAGGGCCTCCTACAATGAGCAGTTCTTC; j_gene: TRBJ2-1; v_gene: TRBV7-3; abundance: .; d_gene: TRBD2
CDR3aa: CASSEAVGFGNTIYF; CDR3nt: TGTGCCAGCAGTGAAGCGGTGGGCTTTGGAAACACCATATATTTT; j_gene: TRBJ1-3; v_gene: TRBV6-1; abundance: .; d_gene: .
CDR3aa: CASLPVGRPQNGYTF; CDR3nt: TGTGCCTCCCTCCCGGTCGGCAGGCCCCAGAATGGCTACACCTTC; j_gene: TRBJ1-2; v_gene: TRBV6-5; abundance: .; d_gene: .
CDR3aa: CASSYGPPRVSEKLFF; CDR3nt: TGTGCCAGCAGTTACGGGCCACCGAGAGTGTCTGAAAAACTGTTTTTT; j_gene: TRBJ1-4; v_gene: TRBV6-5; abundance: .; d_gene: .
CDR3aa: CASSQDARGGAQDTQYF; CDR3nt: TGCGCCAGCAGCCAAGATGCCCGCGGGGGGGCCCAAGATACGCAGTATTTT; j_gene: TRBJ2-3; v_gene: TRBV4-3; abundance: .; d_gene: TRBD2
CDR3aa: CASSSGGGANYGYTF; CDR3nt: TGTGCCAGCAGTTCCGGGGGGGGAGCTAACTATGGCTACACCTTC; j_gene: TRBJ1-2; v_gene: TRBV6-6; abundance: once; d_gene: .
CDR3aa: CASRPTGLISGNTIYF; CDR3nt: TGTGCCAGTAGGCCTACAGGACTAATCTCTGGAAACACCATATATTTT; j_gene: TRBJ1-3; v_gene: TRBV19; abundance: .; d_gene: .
CDR3aa: CASSQGTGVGYGYTF; CDR3nt: TGCGCCAGCAGCCAAGGGACAGGGGTGGGCTATGGCTACACCTTC; j_gene: TRBJ1-2; v_gene: TRBV4-1; abundance: many; d_gene: TRBD1
CDR3aa: CAWRGQGGLSGNTIYF; CDR3nt: TGTGCCTGGAGGGGGCAGGGCGGCCTCTCTGGAAACACCATATATTTT; j_gene: TRBJ1-3; v_gene: TRBV30; abundance: .; d_gene: .
CDR3aa: CASTSTGGSHQPQHF; CDR3nt: TGTGCCAGCACCTCGACAGGGGGCAGTCATCAGCCCCAGCATTTT; j_gene: TRBJ1-5; v_gene: TRBV7-2; abundance: .; d_gene: TRBD1
CDR3aa: CASSPNPSQGNEQFF; CDR3nt: TGCGCCAGCAGTCCAAATCCCAGCCAGGGGAATGAGCAGTTCTTC; j_gene: TRBJ2-1; v_gene: TRBV23-1; abundance: .; d_gene: .
CDR3aa: CASSPGTGWERTEAFF; CDR3nt: TGCGCCAGCAGTCCCGGGACAGGGTGGGAGCGCACTGAAGCTTTCTTT; j_gene: TRBJ1-1; v_gene: TRBV10-1; abundance: .; d_gene: TRBD1
CDR3aa: CASSPFTGRTQYF; CDR3nt: TGTGCCAGCAGCCCGTTTACTGGGAGGACGCAGTATTTT; j_gene: TRBJ2-3; v_gene: TRBV7-8; abundance: .; d_gene: .
CDR3aa: CASSTLQGYEQYF; CDR3nt: TGTGCCAGTAGTACCTTACAGGGGTACGAGCAGTACTTC; j_gene: TRBJ2-7; v_gene: TRBV19; abundance: .; d_gene: TRBD1
CDR3aa: CASSYDSIYGYTF; CDR3nt: TGTGCCAGTAGTTACGACAGCATCTATGGCTACACCTTC; j_gene: TRBJ1-2; v_gene: TRBV19; abundance: .; d_gene: .
CDR3aa: CASSTRTSANYNEQFF; CDR3nt: TGTGCCAGCAGTACACGGACTTCTGCCAACTACAATGAGCAGTTCTTC; j_gene: TRBJ2-1; v_gene: TRBV27; abundance: .; d_gene: .
CDR3aa: CASSLQGSYNSPLHF; CDR3nt: TGTGCCAGCAGTTTGCAGGGGTCGTATAATTCACCCCTCCACTTT; j_gene: TRBJ1-6; v_gene: TRBV7-2; abundance: .; d_gene: .
CDR3aa: CSVTTGGGTEAFF; CDR3nt: TGCAGCGTGACGACAGGGGGTGGAACTGAAGCTTTCTTT; j_gene: TRBJ1-1; v_gene: TRBV29-1; abundance: .; d_gene: TRBD1
CDR3aa: CASSLDTGGSGNTIYF; CDR3nt: TGTGCCAGCAGCTTGGATACAGGGGGCTCTGGAAACACCATATATTTT; j_gene: TRBJ1-3; v_gene: TRBV5-4; abundance: once; d_gene: TRBD1
CDR3aa: CASRDRGLIEAFF; CDR3nt: TGTGCCAGTAGGGACAGGGGCCTTATAGAAGCTTTCTTT; j_gene: TRBJ1-1; v_gene: TRBV19; abundance: .; d_gene: TRBD1
CDR3aa: CASSFPDMAGANVLTF; CDR3nt: TGCGCCAGCAGCTTCCCCGACATGGCTGGGGCCAACGTCCTGACTTTC; j_gene: TRBJ2-6; v_gene: TRBV5-1; abundance: .; d_gene: .
CDR3aa: CASSVDEGIQYF; CDR3nt: TGTGCCAGCAGCGTAGATGAGGGAATTCAGTACTTC; j_gene: TRBJ2-4; v_gene: TRBV9; abundance: .; d_gene: .
CDR3aa: CASSSTQRGGRYEQYF; CDR3nt: TGTGCCAGCAGCTCGACCCAGCGGGGGGGCCGCTACGAGCAGTACTTC; j_gene: TRBJ2-7; v_gene: TRBV7-9; abundance: once; d_gene: TRBD2
CDR3aa: CASSVGTGGMYGYTF; CDR3nt: TGTGCCAGCAGCGTAGGGACAGGGGGCATGTATGGCTACACCTTC; j_gene: TRBJ1-2; v_gene: TRBV9; abundance: .; d_gene: TRBD1